A selection of T cell receptor beta chains follows, all from one sample in a study of T-cell reconstitution after alpha-beta-depleted transplantation in children. TCRdb analysed the PCR reads with MiXCR anew, one entry per CDR3 protein. This sample yields about 640,000 distinct CDR3 sequences, of which 16% are seen a single time; about 1.1% belongs to the top ten. The source material was PBMCs from the stem cell graft donor, sampled from the stem cell graft. The receptors come from a human donor who donated a stem cell graft to a child with acute myeloid leukemia. Both conserved end residues are trimmed from each CDR3.

j_call v_call cdr3_aa
TRBJ2-7 TRBV4-3 ASSQTLPGFGTYEQY
TRBJ1-3 TRBV28 ASSLLDRPETIY
TRBJ2-1 TRBV7-3 ASRFIAANEQF
TRBJ2-3 TRBV6-2/TRBV6-3 ASSLSGGGGNTQY
TRBJ2-7 TRBV4-3 ASSQDYESYEQY
TRBJ2-3 TRBV4-2 ASSQEGGADTQY
TRBJ2-1 TRBV20-1 SARGLVEEQF
TRBJ2-1 TRBV7-9 ASSFERSQGNYEQF
TRBJ1-1 TRBV25-1 ASSPWSNTEAF
TRBJ1-1 TRBV5-1 ASREAMNTEAF
TRBJ2-3 TRBV7-2 ASSLANTDTQY
TRBJ2-2 TRBV4-3 ASSQERTWNTGELF
TRBJ2-7 TRBV5-1 ASSTKTSGAFYEQY
TRBJ1-5 TRBV19 ASSPTGDENQPQH
TRBJ2-7 TRBV5-5 ASSFAVSGTYEQY
TRBJ2-1 TRBV20-1 SAPSPGVTYNEQF
TRBJ1-1 TRBV5-5 ASSWDIGAMNTEAF
TRBJ2-1 TRBV11-1 ASSAGGVRLRSYNEQF
TRBJ1-5 TRBV5-6 ASIRWGARNQPQH
TRBJ2-5 TRBV20-1 SAYSGGGKTQY
TRBJ1-5 TRBV5-1 ASSLDGSGTNQPQH
TRBJ2-1 TRBV6-5 ASSYTGGSREQF
TRBJ1-2 TRBV20-1 SARAPPTADYGYT
TRBJ1-2 TRBV29-1 SINRDWGYT
TRBJ2-1 TRBV7-2 ASSSRSGGAANEQF
TRBJ2-6 TRBV4-3 ASSQVLGFSGANVLT
TRBJ1-5 TRBV12-3/TRBV12-4 ASSPGTGWGQPQH
TRBJ1-1 TRBV20-1 SASRPARDEAF
TRBJ1-1 TRBV7-2 ASRRTERNTEAF
TRBJ1-5 TRBV12-3/TRBV12-4 ASRGQINQPQH
TRBJ2-1 TRBV12-3/TRBV12-4 ASRSSETSLVGEQF